This paragraph reports one T cell receptor (beta chain). Its target is unknown. This specimen comes from a study of identical twins. Study-level results: Invariant populations such as MAIT and iNKT cells could partly muddle zero-insertion analyses.

CDR1 SQVTM and CDR2 ANQGSEA come from the germline V gene. The V and J ends lost 5 bases and 5 bases respectively, with 16 bases between them. The CDR3 has 13 amino acids. In TCRdb, the 5' RACE reads were re-called with MiXCR into one record per CDR3 protein. The table has approximately 250,000 distinct CDR3 sequences, 6% to 7% seen once. The sample also formed part of further work on T cells expressing NK-cell markers. From that study: Underlying the TCR beta repertoires were sorted CD3+CD56+NKG2C+, CD3+CD56+NKG2C- and CD3+CD56-NKG2C+ T cells. A range of roughly 1.0-8% of CD8+ T cells consisted of dominant NKG2C+ clonotypes in roughly 6 donors. In a handful of donors, these clonotypes also led the CD3+CD56-NKG2C+ fraction.

This sequence joins TRBV29-1 and TRBJ2-7; D possibly corresponds to TRBD2 (5 bases). Sequenced material: CD8+ T cells sorted from blood. This TCR came from a woman aged 18 to 35 in good health. CDR3 sequence: CSVQAASWDEQYF. DNA of the CDR3: TGCAGCGTTCAGGCTGCTAGCTGGGACGAGCAGTACTTC.